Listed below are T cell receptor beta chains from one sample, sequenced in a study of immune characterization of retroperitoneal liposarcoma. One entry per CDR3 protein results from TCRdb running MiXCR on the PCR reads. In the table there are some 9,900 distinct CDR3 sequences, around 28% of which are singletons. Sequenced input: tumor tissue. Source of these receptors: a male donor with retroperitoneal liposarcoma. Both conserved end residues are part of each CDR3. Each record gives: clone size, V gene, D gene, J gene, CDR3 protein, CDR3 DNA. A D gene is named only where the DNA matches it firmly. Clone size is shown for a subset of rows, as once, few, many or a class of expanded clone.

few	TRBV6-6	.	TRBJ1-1	CASSYWGVGTEAFF	TGTGCCAGCAGTTACTGGGGGGTAGGGACTGAAGCTTTCTTT
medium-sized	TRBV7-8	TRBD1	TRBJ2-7	CASSFRQGANYEQYF	TGTGCCAGCAGCTTCCGACAGGGGGCGAACTACGAGCAGTACTTC
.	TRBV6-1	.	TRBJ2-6	CASRPDRSGANVLTF	TGTGCCAGCCGCCCGGACCGCTCTGGGGCCAACGTCCTGACTTTC
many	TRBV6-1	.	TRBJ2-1	CASSSLGIETYNEQFF	TGTGCCAGCAGCTCCCTCGGGATAGAGACCTACAATGAGCAGTTCTTC
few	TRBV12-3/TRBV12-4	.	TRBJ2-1	CASSLVRGLGGEQFF	TGTGCCAGCAGTTTAGTACGGGGGTTAGGTGGCGAGCAGTTCTTC
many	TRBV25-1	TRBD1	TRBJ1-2	CASSGQGANYGYTF	TGTGCCAGCAGTGGACAGGGGGCTAACTATGGCTACACCTTC
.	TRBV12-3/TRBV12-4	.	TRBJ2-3	CASSLMGGIDTQYF	TGTGCCAGCAGTTTGATGGGGGGAATAGATACGCAGTATTTT
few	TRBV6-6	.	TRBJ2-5	CASSYVLNPLETQYF	TGTGCCAGCAGTTACGTCCTAAATCCCCTGGAGACCCAGTACTTC
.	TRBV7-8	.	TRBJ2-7	CASSLGRNYEQYF	TGTGCCAGCAGCTTAGGTCGGAATTACGAGCAGTACTTC
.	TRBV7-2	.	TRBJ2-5	CASSTWTAETQYF	TGTGCCAGCAGCACCTGGACAGCAGAGACCCAGTACTTC
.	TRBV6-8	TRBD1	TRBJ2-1	CASSYAATGNPYEQFF	TGTGCCAGCAGTTACGCCGCGACAGGGAACCCCTACGAGCAGTTCTTC
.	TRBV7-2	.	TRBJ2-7	CASSSRTFVYEQYF	TGTGCCAGCAGCTCCAGAACATTCGTCTACGAGCAGTACTTC
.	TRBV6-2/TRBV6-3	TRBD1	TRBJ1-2	CASTTGDRVGYGYTF	TGTGCCAGCACCACGGGGGACAGGGTTGGCTATGGCTACACCTTC
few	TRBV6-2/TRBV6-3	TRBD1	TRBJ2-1	CASSYGQGHYNEQFF	TGTGCCAGCAGTTACGGACAGGGTCACTACAATGAGCAGTTCTTC
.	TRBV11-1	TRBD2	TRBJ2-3	CASSLEGSGSRDTQYF	TGTGCCAGCAGCTTAGAGGGTAGCGGGAGTCGAGATACGCAGTATTTT
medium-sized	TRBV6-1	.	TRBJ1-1	CASTSGTPNTEAFF	TGTGCCAGCACCAGCGGGACACCCAACACTGAAGCTTTCTTT
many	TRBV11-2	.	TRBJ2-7	CASSFAGPNYEQYF	TGTGCCAGCAGCTTCGCCGGGCCCAACTACGAGCAGTACTTC
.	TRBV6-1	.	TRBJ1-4	CASSPREKLFF	TGTGCCAGCAGTCCCCGAGAAAAACTGTTTTTT
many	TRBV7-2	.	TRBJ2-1	CAEQVYNEQFF	TGTGCCGAACAGGTCTACAATGAGCAGTTCTTC
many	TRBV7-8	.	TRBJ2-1	CASSLARPSPHLTSYNEQFF	TGTGCCAGCAGCTTAGCGCGGCCTAGCCCGCACTTGACCTCCTACAATGAGCAGTTCTTC
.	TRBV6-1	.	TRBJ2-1	CASRVLAAEQFF	TGTGCCAGCAGAGTTTTAGCGGCTGAGCAGTTCTTC
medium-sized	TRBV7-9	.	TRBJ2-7	CASSLRGISYEQYF	TGTGCCAGCAGCTTAAGGGGGATTTCCTACGAGCAGTACTTC
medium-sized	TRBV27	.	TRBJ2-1	CASSAGTTNNEQFF	TGTGCCAGCAGTGCCGGGACCACTAACAATGAGCAGTTCTTC
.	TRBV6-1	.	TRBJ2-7	CASSEQGMVYNEQYF	TGTGCCAGCAGTGAACAGGGGATGGTCTACAATGAGCAGTACTTC
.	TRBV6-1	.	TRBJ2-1	CASSTDTSSYNEQFF	TGTGCCAGCAGTACGGACACGTCCTCCTACAATGAGCAGTTCTTC
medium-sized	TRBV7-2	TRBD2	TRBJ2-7	CASNLAGAYNEQYF	TGTGCCAGCAACTTAGCGGGAGCTTACAATGAGCAGTACTTC
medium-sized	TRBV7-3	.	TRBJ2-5	CASSLQPAAGETQYF	TGTGCCAGCAGCTTACAGCCCGCGGCCGGGGAGACCCAGTACTTC
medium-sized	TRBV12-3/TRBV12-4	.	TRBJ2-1	CASSLAPGAGGETQFF	TGTGCCAGCAGTTTAGCCCCCGGGGCCGGTGGAGAGACCCAGTTCTTC
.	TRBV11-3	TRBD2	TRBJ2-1	CASSLSGLAGGAYEQFF	TGTGCCAGCAGCTTAAGCGGGCTAGCGGGAGGCGCCTACGAGCAGTTCTTC
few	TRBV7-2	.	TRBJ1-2	CASRQSPGYGYTF	TGTGCCAGCAGACAAAGCCCAGGCTATGGCTACACCTTC
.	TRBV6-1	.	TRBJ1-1	CASSEWTERTEAFF	TGTGCCAGCAGTGAATGGACGGAGCGCACTGAAGCTTTCTTT